The 2 T cell receptor beta chains reported below all come from one sample, sequenced in a study of spatial heterogeneity in lung cancer. One entry per CDR3 protein results from TCRdb running MiXCR on the 5' RACE reads. The sample has under 75,000 distinct CDR3 sequences, around 8.2% seen once. Time point here: sample taken at primary tumor resection. Frozen PBMC, nontumor lung or tumor provided whole RNA, which was sequenced unsorted. Sequencing used PBMCs, obtained at surgery. Source of these receptors: a female donor with early-stage non-small cell lung cancer.

This clonotype was picked up many times. The chain combines TRBV6-5 with TRBJ1-4; 8 bases line up with TRBD1. Germline-derived CDR1 and CDR2 are MNHEY and SVGAGI. This CDR3 spans 14 amino acids. Germline trimming cut 5 bases from V and 7 bases from J; bases unmatched to any gene: 6. This CDR3 is CASSPQGAGEKLFF. CDR3 nucleotides: TGTGCCAGCAGTCCCCAGGGGGCAGGTGAAAAACTGTTTTTT.

The rearrangement links TRBV28 to TRBJ2-5; TRBD2 might be the D (7 bases). This CDR3 spans 16 amino acids. Germline lookup yields CDR1 MDHEN and CDR2 SYDVKM. The V end lost 7 bases, the J end lost 2 bases, and 20 bases lay between the germline ends. The CDR3 protein is CASTRGGGDFQETQYF. The CDR3, as DNA: TGTGCCAGCACCCGCGGGGGCGGGGACTTTCAAGAGACCCAGTACTTC.